These T cell receptor beta chains were read from a single sample in a study of blood T cell repertoires in COVID-19. The repertoire was sequenced with immunoSEQ multiplex PCR; TCRdb's copy has only in-frame clones and lacks some. The sample includes 140,000 or so clones, approximately 85% of them seen just once. The sample taken for sequencing was peripheral blood. The source of these receptors is a human donor with acute or convalescent COVID-19. The donor label of this sample is uncertain. The CDR3 runs from the conserved cysteine through the conserved F or W. The D gene is left open where the match is weak. Clone sizes are given selectively: once, few, many, or a class where the clone is expanded.

TRBJ1-3 TRBV4-2 TRBD1 NA TGTGCCAGCAGCCAAGACAGGGGGCTTGGAAACACCATATATTTT CASSQDRGLGNTIYF
TRBJ1-1 TRBV7-9 NA once TGTGCCAGCAGCCGCGACACTGAAGCTTTCTTT CASSRDTEAFF
TRBJ2-5 TRBV20-1 NA NA TGCAGTGCTTTCCGGTCAGAGACCCAGTACTTC CSAFRSETQYF
TRBJ2-7 TRBV11-2 NA NA TGTGCCAGCAGCCCATCAATAACAACAGGGTCCAACTACGAGCAGTACTTC CASSPSITTGSNYEQYF
TRBJ2-7 TRBV7-9 NA NA TGTGCCAGCAGCTTAGAGGGGATCTCCTACGAGCAGTACTTC CASSLEGISYEQYF
TRBJ2-2 TRBV7-8 TRBD1 NA TGTGCCAGCAGCTTACGAGCCGACAGGGCGGACACCGGGGAGCTGTTTTTT CASSLRADRADTGELFF
TRBJ2-1 TRBV6-5 NA few TGTGCCAGCACTAGGGGCTCCTACAATGAGCAGTTCTTC CASTRGSYNEQFF
TRBJ1-1 TRBV27 NA few TGTGCCAGCAGTTTTCGAGGGGGAAGCACTGAAGCTTTCTTT CASSFRGGSTEAFF
TRBJ2-1 TRBV19 TRBD2 NA TGTGCCAGTAGCTGGACTAGCGGAACCTACAATGAGCAGTTCTTC CASSWTSGTYNEQFF
TRBJ2-2 TRBV6-1 TRBD1 NA TGTGCCAGCAGTGCCCGGGACAGGGTTATTATCGGGGAGCTGTTTTTT CASSARDRVIIGELFF
TRBJ2-7 TRBV5-6 NA NA TGTGCCAGCAGCTTCCCCGCGGGCAGGGGAGACCCCTACGAGCAGTACTTC CASSFPAGRGDPYEQYF
TRBJ2-1 TRBV7-3 TRBD1 NA TGTGCCAGCAGCAAGGACAGGGGCTCCTACAATGAGCAGTTCTTC CASSKDRGSYNEQFF
TRBJ1-5 TRBV27 NA NA TGTGCCAGCAGTCGGGTATATAGCAATCAGCCCCAGCATTTT CASSRVYSNQPQHF
TRBJ1-6 TRBV15 NA NA TGTGCCACCAGCAGAGCAGGCTCCTATAATTCACCCCTCCACTTT CATSRAGSYNSPLHF
TRBJ2-5 TRBV7-8 NA NA TGTGCCAGCAGCCTTAGGGGCGACGGAACTCAAGAGACCCAGTACTTC CASSLRGDGTQETQYF
TRBJ2-1 TRBV6-5 NA NA TGTGCCAGCTGGGGGGGCACGGGATACAATGAGCAGTTCTTC CASWGGTGYNEQFF
TRBJ1-5 TRBV7-8 TRBD1 NA TGTGCCAGCAGCTCAACCGACAGGGACAATCAGCCCCAGCATTTT CASSSTDRDNQPQHF
TRBJ2-3 TRBV2 NA NA TGTGCCAGCCAGGATACACAAATCACAGATACGCAGTATTTT CASQDTQITDTQYF
TRBJ1-1 TRBV19 NA NA TGTGCCAGTAGTTTTACAGCGAACACTGAAGCTTTCTTT CASSFTANTEAFF
TRBJ2-5 TRBV6-1 NA once TGTGCCAGCAGTGAAGCGCTAACAGGCGGCTTCGGGGAGACCCAGTACTTC CASSEALTGGFGETQYF